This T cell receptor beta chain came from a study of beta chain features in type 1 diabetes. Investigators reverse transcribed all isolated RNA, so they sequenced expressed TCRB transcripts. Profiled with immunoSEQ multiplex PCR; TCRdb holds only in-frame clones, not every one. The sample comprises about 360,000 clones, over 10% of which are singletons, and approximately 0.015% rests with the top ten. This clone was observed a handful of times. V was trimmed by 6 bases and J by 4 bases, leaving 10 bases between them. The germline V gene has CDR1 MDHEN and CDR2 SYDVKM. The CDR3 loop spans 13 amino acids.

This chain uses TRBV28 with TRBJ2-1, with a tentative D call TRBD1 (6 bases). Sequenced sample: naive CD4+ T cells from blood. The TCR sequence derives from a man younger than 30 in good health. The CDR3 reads CASRMTGYNEQFF. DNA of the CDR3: TGTGCCAGCAGAATGACAGGTTACAATGAGCAGTTCTTC.